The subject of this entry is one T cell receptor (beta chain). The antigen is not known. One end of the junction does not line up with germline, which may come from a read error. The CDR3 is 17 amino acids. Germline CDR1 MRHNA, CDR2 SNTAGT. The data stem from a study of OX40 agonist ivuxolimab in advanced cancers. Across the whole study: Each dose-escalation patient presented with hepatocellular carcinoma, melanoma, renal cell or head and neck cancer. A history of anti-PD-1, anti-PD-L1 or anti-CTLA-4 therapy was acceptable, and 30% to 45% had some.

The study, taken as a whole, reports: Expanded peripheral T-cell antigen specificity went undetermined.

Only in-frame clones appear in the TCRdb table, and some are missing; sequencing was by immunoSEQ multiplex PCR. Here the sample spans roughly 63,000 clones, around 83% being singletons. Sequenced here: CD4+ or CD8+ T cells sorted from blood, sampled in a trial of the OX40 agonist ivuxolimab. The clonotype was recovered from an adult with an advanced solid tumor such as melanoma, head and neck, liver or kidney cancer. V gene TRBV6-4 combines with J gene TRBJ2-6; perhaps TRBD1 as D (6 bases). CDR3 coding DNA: TGTGCCAGCAGTTTGGGACACACGACAAAGTCGGGCCAACGTCCTGACTTC. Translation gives CASSLGHTTKSGQRPDF.